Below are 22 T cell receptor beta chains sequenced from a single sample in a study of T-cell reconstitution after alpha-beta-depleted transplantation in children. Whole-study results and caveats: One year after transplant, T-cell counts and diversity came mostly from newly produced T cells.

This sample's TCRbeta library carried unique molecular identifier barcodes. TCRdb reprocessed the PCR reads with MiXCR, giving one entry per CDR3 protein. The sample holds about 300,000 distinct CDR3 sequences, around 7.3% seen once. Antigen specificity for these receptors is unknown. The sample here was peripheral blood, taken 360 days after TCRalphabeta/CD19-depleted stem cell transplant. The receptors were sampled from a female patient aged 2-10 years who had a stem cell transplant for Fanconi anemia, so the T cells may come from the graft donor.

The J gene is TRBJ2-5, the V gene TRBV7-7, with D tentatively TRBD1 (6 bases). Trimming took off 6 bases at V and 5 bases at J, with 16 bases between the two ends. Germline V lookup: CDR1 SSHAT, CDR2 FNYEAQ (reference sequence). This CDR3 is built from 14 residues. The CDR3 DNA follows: TGTGCCAGCAGTGTACAGGGCCAGTATGAGACCCAGTACTTC. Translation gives CASSVQGQYETQYF.

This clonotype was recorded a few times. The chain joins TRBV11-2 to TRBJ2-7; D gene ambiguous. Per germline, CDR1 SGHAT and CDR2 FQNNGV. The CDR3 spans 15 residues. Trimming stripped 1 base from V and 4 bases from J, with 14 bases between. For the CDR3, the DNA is TGTGCCAGCAGCTTAGGGTCAGCACTAACTTACGAGCAGTACTTC. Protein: CASSLGSALTYEQYF.

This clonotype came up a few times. CDR3 protein: CASSERQGADYGYTF. CDR3 nucleotide sequence: TGTGCCAGCAGCGAACGACAGGGGGCGGACTATGGCTACACCTTC. The V gene is TRBV7-2, the J gene TRBJ1-2; TRBD1 agrees at 10 bases. Germline trimming cut 5 bases from V and 3 bases from J; bases unmatched to any gene: 6. This CDR3 has 15 amino acids. Germline CDR1 is SGHTA and CDR2 is FQGNSA.

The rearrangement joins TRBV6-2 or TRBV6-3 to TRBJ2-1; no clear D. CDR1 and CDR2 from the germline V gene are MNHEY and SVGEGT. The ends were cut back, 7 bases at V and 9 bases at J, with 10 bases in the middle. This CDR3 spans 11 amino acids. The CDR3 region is CASTHLTEQFF. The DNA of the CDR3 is TGTGCCAGCACCCACCTTACTGAGCAGTTCTTC.

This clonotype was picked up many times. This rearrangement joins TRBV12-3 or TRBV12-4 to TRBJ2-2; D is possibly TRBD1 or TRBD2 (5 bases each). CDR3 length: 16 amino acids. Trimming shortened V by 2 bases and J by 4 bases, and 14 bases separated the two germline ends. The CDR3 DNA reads TGTGCCAGCAGTTTATTCCGGGGCGCGGGCACCGGGGAGCTGTTTTTT. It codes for CASSLFRGAGTGELFF.

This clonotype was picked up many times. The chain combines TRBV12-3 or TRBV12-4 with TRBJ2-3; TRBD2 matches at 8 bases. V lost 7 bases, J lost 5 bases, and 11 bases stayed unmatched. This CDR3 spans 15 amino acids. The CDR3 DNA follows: TGTGCCAGCACCCTCCAGCGGGAGTGGGGAGATACGCAGTATTTT. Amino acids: CASTLQREWGDTQYF.

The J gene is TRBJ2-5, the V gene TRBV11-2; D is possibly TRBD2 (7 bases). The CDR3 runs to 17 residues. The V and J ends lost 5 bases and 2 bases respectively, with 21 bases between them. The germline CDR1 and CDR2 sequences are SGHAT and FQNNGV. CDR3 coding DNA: TGTGCCAGCAGCCCCGGGACACAGGGAGGGCGACAAGAGACCCAGTACTTC. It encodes CASSPGTQGGRQETQYF.

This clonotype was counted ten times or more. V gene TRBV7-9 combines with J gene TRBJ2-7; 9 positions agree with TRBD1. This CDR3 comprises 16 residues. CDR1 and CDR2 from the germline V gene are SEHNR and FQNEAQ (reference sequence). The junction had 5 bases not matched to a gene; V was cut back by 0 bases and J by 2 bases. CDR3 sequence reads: CASSLARTGETYEQYF. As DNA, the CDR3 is TGTGCCAGCAGCTTAGCTCGGACAGGGGAAACCTACGAGCAGTACTTC.

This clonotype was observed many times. The CDR3 spells CSARRLAAYNEQFF. The CDR3, as DNA: TGCAGTGCTAGACGACTAGCGGCGTACAATGAGCAGTTCTTC. This chain uses TRBV20-1 with TRBJ2-1; 9 nucleotides line up with TRBD2. J was trimmed by 4 bases and V by 2 bases; bases with no gene match: 3. Looked up from germline, CDR1 is DFQATT and CDR2 is SNEGSKA (reference sequence). The CDR3 extends over 14 amino acids.

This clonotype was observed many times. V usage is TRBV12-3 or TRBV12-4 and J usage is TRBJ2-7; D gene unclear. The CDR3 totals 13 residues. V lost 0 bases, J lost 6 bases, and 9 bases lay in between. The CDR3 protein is CASSLASYGEQYF. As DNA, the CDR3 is TGTGCCAGCAGTTTAGCCTCTTACGGCGAGCAGTACTTC.

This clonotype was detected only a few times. This CDR3 reads CASSYRDSGNEQFF. CDR3 DNA sequence: TGTGCCAGCAGCTACCGGGACTCTGGGAATGAGCAGTTCTTC. V and J are TRBV5-5 and TRBJ2-1; D might be TRBD2 (6 bases). V lost 3 bases and J lost 7, with 14 bases in between. The CDR3 runs 14 residues. Germline CDR1 and CDR2: SGHKS and YYEKEE (reference sequence).

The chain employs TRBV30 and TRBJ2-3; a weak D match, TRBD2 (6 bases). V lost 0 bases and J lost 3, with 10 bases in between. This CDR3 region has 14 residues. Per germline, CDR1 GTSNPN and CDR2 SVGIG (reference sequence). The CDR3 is CAWSVTGLTDTQYF. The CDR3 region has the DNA TGTGCCTGGAGTGTCACGGGACTGACAGATACGCAGTATTTT.

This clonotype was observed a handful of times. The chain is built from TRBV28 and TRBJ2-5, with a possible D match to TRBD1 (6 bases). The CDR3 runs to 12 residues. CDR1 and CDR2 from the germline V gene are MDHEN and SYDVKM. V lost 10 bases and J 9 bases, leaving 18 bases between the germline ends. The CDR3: CANGQKRSPQYF. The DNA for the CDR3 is TGTGCCAACGGACAGAAGAGGAGTCCCCAGTACTTC.

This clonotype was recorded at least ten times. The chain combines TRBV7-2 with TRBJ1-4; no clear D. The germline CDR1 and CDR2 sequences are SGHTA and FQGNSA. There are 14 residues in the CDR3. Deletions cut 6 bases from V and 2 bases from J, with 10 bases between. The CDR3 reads CASSPPWTNEKLFF. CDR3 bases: TGTGCCAGCAGTCCCCCGTGGACTAATGAAAAACTGTTTTTT.

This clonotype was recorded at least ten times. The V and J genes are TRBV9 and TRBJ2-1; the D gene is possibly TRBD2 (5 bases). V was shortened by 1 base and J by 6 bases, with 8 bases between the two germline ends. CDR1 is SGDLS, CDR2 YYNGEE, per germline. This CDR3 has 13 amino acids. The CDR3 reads CASSVSGSNEQFF. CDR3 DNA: TGTGCCAGCAGCGTAAGTGGGAGCAATGAGCAGTTCTTC.

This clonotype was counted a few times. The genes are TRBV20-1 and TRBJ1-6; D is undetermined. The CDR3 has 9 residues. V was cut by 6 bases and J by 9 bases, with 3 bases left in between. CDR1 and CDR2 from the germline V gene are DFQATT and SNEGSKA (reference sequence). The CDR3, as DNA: TGCAGTGCCGGTTCACCCCTCCACTTT. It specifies CSAGSPLHF.

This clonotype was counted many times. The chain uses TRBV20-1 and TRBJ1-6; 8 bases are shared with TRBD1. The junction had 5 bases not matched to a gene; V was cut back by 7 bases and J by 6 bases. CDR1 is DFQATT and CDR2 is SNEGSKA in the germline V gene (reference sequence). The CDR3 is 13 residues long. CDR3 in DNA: TGCAGTGTACGGGACAGGAGTAATTCACCCCTCCACTTT. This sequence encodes CSVRDRSNSPLHF.

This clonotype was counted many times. CDR3 nucleotides: TGTGCCAGCAGCCGAGGACTAGGCACAGATACGCAGTATTTT. Encoded protein: CASSRGLGTDTQYF. The V call is TRBV7-2, the J call TRBJ2-3; the match to TRBD2 covers 7 bases. This CDR3 has 14 amino acids. J gave up 1 base and V 5 bases, and 3 bases lay outside the gene matches. Germline CDR1 SGHTA, CDR2 FQGNSA.

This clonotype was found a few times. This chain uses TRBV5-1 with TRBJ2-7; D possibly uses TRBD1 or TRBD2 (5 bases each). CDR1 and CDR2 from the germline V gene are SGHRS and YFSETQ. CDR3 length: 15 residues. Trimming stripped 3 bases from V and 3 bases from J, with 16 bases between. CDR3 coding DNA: TGCGCCAGCAGCTACGGGACGCCAACTATCTACGAGCAGTACTTC. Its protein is CASSYGTPTIYEQYF.

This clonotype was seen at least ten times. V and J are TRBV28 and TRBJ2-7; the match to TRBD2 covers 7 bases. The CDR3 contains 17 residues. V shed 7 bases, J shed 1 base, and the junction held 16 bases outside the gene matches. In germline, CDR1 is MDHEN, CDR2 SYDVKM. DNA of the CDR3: TGTGCCAGCACCTTGGGGCTAGCGGCCCCCCGATCCTACGAGCAGTACTTC. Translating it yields CASTLGLAAPRSYEQYF.

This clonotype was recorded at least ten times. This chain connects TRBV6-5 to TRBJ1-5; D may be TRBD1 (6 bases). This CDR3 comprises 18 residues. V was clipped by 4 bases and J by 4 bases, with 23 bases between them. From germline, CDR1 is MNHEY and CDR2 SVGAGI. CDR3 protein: CASSWRRGGAILNQPQHF. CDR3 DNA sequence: TGTGCCAGCAGTTGGAGAAGAGGGGGGGCGATTTTGAATCAGCCCCAGCATTTT.

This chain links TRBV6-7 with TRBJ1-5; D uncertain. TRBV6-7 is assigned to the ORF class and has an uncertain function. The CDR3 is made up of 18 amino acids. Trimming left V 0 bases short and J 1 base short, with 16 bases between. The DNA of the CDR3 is TGTGCCAGCAGTTACTCGGAAAGAGACCGACCGAGCAATCAGCCCCAGCATTTT. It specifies CASSYSERDRPSNQPQHF.